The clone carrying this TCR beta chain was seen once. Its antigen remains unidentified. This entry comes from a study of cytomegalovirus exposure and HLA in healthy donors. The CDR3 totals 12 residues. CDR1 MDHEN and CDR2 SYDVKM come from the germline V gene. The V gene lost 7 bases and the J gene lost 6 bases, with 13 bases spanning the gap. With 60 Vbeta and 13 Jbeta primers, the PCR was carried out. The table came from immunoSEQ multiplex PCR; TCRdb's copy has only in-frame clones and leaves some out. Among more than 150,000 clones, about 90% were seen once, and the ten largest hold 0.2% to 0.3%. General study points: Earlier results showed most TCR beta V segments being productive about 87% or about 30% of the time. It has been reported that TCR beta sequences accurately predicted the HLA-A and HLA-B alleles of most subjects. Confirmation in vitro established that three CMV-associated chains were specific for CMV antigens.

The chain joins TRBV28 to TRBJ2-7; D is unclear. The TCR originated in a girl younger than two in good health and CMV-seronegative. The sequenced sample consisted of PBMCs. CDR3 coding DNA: TGTGCCAGCACCGCGTGGTCGGGCGAGCAGTACTTC. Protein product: CASTAWSGEQYF.